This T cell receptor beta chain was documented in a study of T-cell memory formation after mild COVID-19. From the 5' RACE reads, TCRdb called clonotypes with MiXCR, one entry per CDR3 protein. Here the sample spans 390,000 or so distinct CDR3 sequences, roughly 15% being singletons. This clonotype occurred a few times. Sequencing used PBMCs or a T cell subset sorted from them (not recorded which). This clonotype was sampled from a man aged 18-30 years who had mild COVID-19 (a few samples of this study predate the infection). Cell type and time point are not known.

The CDR3 DNA is TGTGCCAGCAGCAAGGGACGCCTAGCGGGGGAAAAACTGTTTTTT. Translation: CASSKGRLAGEKLFF. The chain carries TRBV7-9 and TRBJ1-4; D perhaps matches TRBD1 (5 bases). The CDR3 is made up of 15 amino acids. V was pared by 5 bases and J by 8 bases, with 18 bases between. Germline V gene sequence: CDR1 SEHNR, CDR2 FQNEAQ (reference sequence).